The 25 T cell receptor beta chains reported below all come from one sample, sequenced in a study of regulatory T cells in long-lasting Graves disease. Sequencing libraries for TCR beta were prepared with iRepertoire HTBI primers and Arm-PCR of CDR3 regions. One entry per CDR3 protein, called by TCRdb with MiXCR from the multiplex PCR reads. This sample yields 400,000 to 550,000 distinct CDR3 sequences, of which about 17% are seen a single time; roughly 10% belongs to the top ten. Noted time point: newly diagnosed GD, antithyroid drugs for less than 3 months. The TCR library was made from RNA that had been extracted from PBMCs in TRIzol. A further study also used this sample, focusing on T cells in Graves' hyperthyroidism and ophthalmopathy.

The source material was peripheral blood mononuclear cells (PBMCs), sampled at new diagnosis, from a patient treated with antithyroid drugs. The receptors derive from a woman aged 25-40 years with Graves disease.

At least ten counts were recorded for this clonotype. V is TRBV7-9 and J is TRBJ2-5, with D perhaps matching TRBD1 (5 bases). The ends were cut back, 8 bases at V and 0 bases at J, with 13 bases in the middle. Germline lookup yields CDR1 SEHNR and CDR2 FQNEAQ (reference sequence). The CDR3 spans 14 residues. Here the CDR3 reads CASPPRGYQETQYF. The CDR3 nucleotides are TGTGCCAGCCCCCCTAGGGGCTACCAAGAGACCCAGTACTTC.

This clonotype has just a few counts. The rearrangement links TRBV14 to TRBJ2-7; maybe TRBD1 (7 bases). Trimming removed 5 bases from V and 2 bases from J, with 16 bases in between. Looked up from germline, CDR1 is SGHDN and CDR2 is FVKESK. This CDR3 has 15 amino acids. CDR3 amino acids: CASSIQTGTAYEQYF. The CDR3 DNA is TGTGCCAGCAGCATCCAGACAGGGACTGCCTACGAGCAGTACTTC.

This clonotype was recorded many times. This chain joins TRBV19 and TRBJ2-7, with 8 nucleotides matching TRBD2. This CDR3 region has 14 residues. Germline assignment: CDR1 LNHDA and CDR2 SQIVND (reference sequence). The ends lost 9 bases at V and 0 bases at J; junction bases unmatched: 7. The CDR3 reads CASSIAGSSYEQYF. The CDR3 DNA is TGTGCCAGCAGCATAGCGGGGAGCTCCTACGAGCAGTACTTC.

A word on this clonotype: It may be a read error: a sequence one base away is much more abundant. The rearrangement uses TRBV20-1 and TRBJ2-1; no reliable D call. CDR3 size: 14 residues. V gave up 3 bases and J gave up 10 bases, with 19 bases separating them. Germline V gene sequence: CDR1 DFQATT, CDR2 SNEGSKA (reference sequence). CDR3 sequence (DNA): TGCAGTGCTAGGTCGTGGGTAAGCTCCTACGAGCAGTTCTTC. It translates to CSARSWVSSYEQFF.

This clonotype was seen a few times. The V and J genes are TRBV20-1 and TRBJ1-6; D ambiguous. Trimming removed 5 bases at V and 8 bases at J, with 19 bases between. CDR3 length equals 15 residues. The V gene's germline CDR1 is DFQATT and CDR2 SNEGSKA (reference sequence). This CDR3 reads CSAPGGVGVDSPLHF. For the CDR3, the DNA is TGCAGTGCTCCCGGCGGGGTCGGAGTGGATTCACCCCTCCACTTT.

This clonotype was seen at least ten times. This chain uses TRBV10-3 with TRBJ1-1; perhaps TRBD1 as D (5 bases). The CDR3 spans 16 residues. Deletions cut 10 bases from V and 4 bases from J, with 25 bases between. Germline V gene sequence: CDR1 ENHRY, CDR2 SYGVKD. The CDR3 reads CATQPSDNPGGTEAFF. Here the CDR3 DNA reads TGTGCCACGCAGCCTTCGGACAACCCTGGGGGCACTGAAGCTTTCTTT.

The chain links TRBV25-1 to TRBJ1-1; D is perhaps TRBD1 (5 bases). This CDR3 comprises 15 residues. V was shortened by 1 base and J by 3 bases, with 12 bases between the two germline ends. Germline-derived CDR1 and CDR2 are MGHDK and SYGVNS. The CDR3 region has the DNA TGTGCCAGCAGTGAATTTGGGGGAGGGCACACTGAAGCTTTCTTT. This encodes CASSEFGGGHTEAFF.

This clonotype was observed at least ten times. The CDR3 sequence is CASSVDPQKSEQYF. In nucleotides, the CDR3 is TGTGCCAGCAGCGTTGATCCTCAGAAGTCGGAGCAGTACTTC. V and J are TRBV9 and TRBJ2-7; no firm D call. The CDR3 extends over 14 amino acids. Trimming took off 2 bases at V and 7 bases at J, with 16 bases between the two ends. Germline CDR1 SGDLS, CDR2 YYNGEE. The full variable domain, completed using reference TRBV9 and TRBJ2-7, is DSGVTQTPKHLITATGQRVTLRCSPRSGDLSVYWYQQSLDQGLQFLIQYYNGEERAKGNILERFSAQQFPDLHSELNLSSLELGDSALYFCASSVDPQKSEQYFGPGTRLTVT.

Ten or more counts support this clonotype. The CDR3 sequence: CASSPPGQLETQYF. The CDR3 DNA reads TGTGCCAGCTCACCACCGGGACAGTTAGAGACCCAGTACTTC. The V call is TRBV18, the J call TRBJ2-5; 7 nucleotides align to TRBD1. This CDR3 comprises 14 residues. Germline V gene sequence: CDR1 KGHSH, CDR2 LQKENI. With 0 bases clipped from V and 4 bases from J, the junction kept 2 bases outside the gene matches.

This clonotype was detected ten times or more. The rearrangement joins TRBV12-3 or TRBV12-4 to TRBJ2-7; D is perhaps TRBD1 (5 bases). This CDR3 comprises 14 residues. The V gene lost 2 bases and the J gene lost 3 bases, with 11 bases spanning the gap. CDR3 residues: CASSLPGNIYEQYF. CDR3 in DNA: TGTGCCAGCAGTTTACCAGGGAATATCTACGAGCAGTACTTC.

V is TRBV24-1 and J is TRBJ2-3; 7 nucleotides line up with TRBD1. CDR3 length equals 15 residues. Germline trimming cut 11 bases from V and 0 bases from J; bases unmatched to any gene: 10. The germline gives CDR1 KGHDR, CDR2 SFDVKD. The DNA for the CDR3 is TGTGCCATTAACCGTGGGACAGCTAGCACAGATACGCAGTATTTT. It specifies CAINRGTASTDTQYF.

The sample holds many counts of this clonotype. V gene TRBV3-1 combines with J gene TRBJ1-1; D remains unclear. The germline gives CDR1 LGHDT, CDR2 YNNKEL (reference sequence). V was pared by 0 bases and J by 6 bases, with 8 bases between. This CDR3 is built from 13 residues. CDR3 in amino acids: CASSQEPPAEAFF. DNA of the CDR3: TGTGCCAGCAGCCAAGAGCCTCCGGCTGAAGCTTTCTTT.

The chain is built from TRBV28 and TRBJ1-5, with D perhaps TRBD1 (5 bases). Trimming shortened V by 5 bases and J by 3 bases, and 17 bases separated the two germline ends. Germline V gene sequence: CDR1 MDHEN, CDR2 SYDVKM. The CDR3 extends over 16 amino acids. CDR3 nucleotides: TGTGCCAGCAGTCCAGCGCGGGGGGGGAACAATCAGCCCCAGCATTTT. It codes for CASSPARGGNNQPQHF.

With respect to this clonotype: One base separates it from a far larger clone, so it is likely a read error. This chain connects TRBV20-1 to TRBJ2-5, with 9 bases matching TRBD2. Germline loops: CDR1 DFQATT, CDR2 SNEGSKA (reference sequence). The length of the CDR3 is 13 residues. CDR3 amino acids: CSAPRGRTSVLFF. In nucleotides, the CDR3 is TGCAGTGCTCCCCGCGGGCGGACTAGCGTTCTGTTCTTC.

The chain uses TRBV5-1 and TRBJ1-3, with TRBD1 matching over 7 bases. CDR3 length equals 18 residues. J gave up 0 bases and V 4 bases, and 13 bases lay outside the gene matches. The germline CDR1 and CDR2 sequences are SGHRS and YFSETQ. As DNA, the CDR3 is TGCGCCAGCAGCCAAGGCAAGGGACAGCTTAACTCTGGAAACACCATATATTTT. Translating gives CASSQGKGQLNSGNTIYF.

With respect to this clonotype: The likely explanation is a read error, given a far larger clone one base away. The V gene is TRBV6-2 or TRBV6-3, the J gene TRBJ2-5; weak D call: TRBD1 (5 bases). V was shortened by 6 bases and J by 6 bases, with 17 bases between the two germline ends. CDR1 and CDR2 from the germline V gene are MNHEY and SVGEGT. This CDR3 comprises 14 residues. CDR3: CASSLGAVTKTQYF. As DNA, the CDR3 is TGTGCCAGCAGCTTAGGGGCAGTCACAAAGACCCAGTACTTC.

This clonotype was counted a few times. The chain links TRBV20-1 to TRBJ2-3; 9 positions match TRBD2. V trimming: 4 bases; J trimming: 0 bases; junction bases outside the gene matches: 8. The germline V gene has CDR1 DFQATT and CDR2 SNEGSKA (reference sequence). This CDR3 region has 16 residues. As DNA, the CDR3 is TGCAGTGCTACACACCGCACTAGCGGGAGCACAGATACGCAGTATTTT. Its translation is CSATHRTSGSTDTQYF.

This clonotype showed up many times. The chain joins TRBV24-1 to TRBJ1-2, with 7 nucleotides matching TRBD1. V lost 4 bases, J lost 4 bases, and 11 bases stayed unmatched. The CDR3 sequence is 16 residues long. Per the germline V gene, CDR1 is KGHDR and CDR2 is SFDVKD. The DNA for the CDR3 is TGTGCCACCAGTGACCATTCCCCGGAGGGGGCCTATGGCTACACCTTC. This encodes CATSDHSPEGAYGYTF.

This clonotype was detected a few times. The chain is built from TRBV7-2 and TRBJ2-5, with a possible D match to TRBD2 (6 bases). Germline assignment: CDR1 SGHTA and CDR2 FQGNSA. V shed 7 bases and J shed 5 bases, with 14 bases lying between them. This CDR3 has 13 amino acids. Here the CDR3 reads CASKAGSWETQYF. The DNA for the CDR3 is TGTGCCAGCAAGGCCGGGAGCTGGGAGACCCAGTACTTC. Combining the CDR3 with reference TRBV7-2 and TRBJ2-5 gives the whole variable domain GAGVSQSPSNKVTEKGKDVELRCDPISGHTALYWYRQSLGQGLEFLIYFQGNSAPDKSGLPSDRFSAERTGGSVSTLTIQRTQQEDSAVYLCASKAGSWETQYFGPGTRLLVL.

The rearrangement uses TRBV28 and TRBJ2-2, with TRBD2 matching 11 bases. Germline V gives CDR1 MDHEN, CDR2 SYDVKM. This CDR3 contains 15 residues. V lost 5 bases, J lost 7 bases, and 6 bases stayed unmatched. In DNA, the CDR3 is TGTGCCAGCAGTAATAGCGGGAGGGCCGGCGGGGAGCTGTTTTTT. Its protein product is CASSNSGRAGGELFF.

The table lists this clonotype with many counts. The chain carries TRBV6-1 and TRBJ1-2; no reliable D call. In germline, CDR1 is MNHNS, CDR2 SASEGT. CDR3 size: 12 residues. The V end lost 2 bases, the J end lost 3 bases, and 4 bases lay between the germline ends. The CDR3 DNA sequence: TGTGCCAGCAGTGAAAATTACTATGGCTACACCTTC. As protein: CASSENYYGYTF.

The V call is TRBV10-2, the J call TRBJ2-1; 11 nucleotides match TRBD2. After removal of 4 bases from V and 8 bases from J, the junction contained 10 bases not matched to a gene. This CDR3 has 16 residues. Germline CDR1 WSHSY, CDR2 SAAADI. The CDR3 protein is CASSGRLAGGSDEQFF. The DNA of the CDR3 is TGCGCCAGCAGTGGACGGCTAGCGGGAGGTAGCGATGAGCAGTTCTTC.

This clonotype was detected only a few times. V usage is TRBV18 and J usage is TRBJ2-2, with 11 positions matching TRBD2. CDR1 and CDR2 from the germline V gene are KGHSH and LQKENI. J was trimmed by 4 bases and V by 6 bases; bases with no gene match: 7. This CDR3 has 16 residues. The CDR3: CASSQNSGRATGELFF. The DNA of the CDR3 is TGTGCCAGCTCGCAAAATAGCGGGAGGGCCACCGGGGAGCTGTTTTTT.

The gene calls are TRBV2 and TRBJ2-1, with D possibly matching TRBD2 (6 bases). Per the germline V gene, CDR1 is SNHLY and CDR2 is FYNNEI. V lost 8 bases to trimming and J lost 2 bases, with 16 bases between them. This CDR3 is built from 15 residues. The CDR3: CASQEGPGTYNEQFF. The CDR3 nucleotides are TGTGCCAGCCAGGAGGGGCCTGGTACCTACAATGAGCAGTTCTTC.

V usage is TRBV5-1 and J usage is TRBJ1-1; TRBD1 matches at 7 bases. CDR3 size: 15 residues. V shed 4 bases, J shed 4 bases, and the junction held 10 bases outside the gene matches. The germline CDR1 and CDR2 sequences are SGHRS and YFSETQ. The CDR3: CASSVDRDFGTEAFF. The CDR3 nucleotides are TGCGCCAGCAGCGTTGACAGGGACTTTGGCACTGAAGCTTTCTTT. The full variable domain, its missing parts supplied by reference TRBV5-1 and TRBJ1-1, is KAGVTQTPRYLIKTRGQQVTLSCSPISGHRSVSWYQQTPGQGLQFLFEYFSETQRNKGNFPGRFSGRQFSNSRSEMNVSTLELGDSALYLCASSVDRDFGTEAFFGQGTRLTVV.